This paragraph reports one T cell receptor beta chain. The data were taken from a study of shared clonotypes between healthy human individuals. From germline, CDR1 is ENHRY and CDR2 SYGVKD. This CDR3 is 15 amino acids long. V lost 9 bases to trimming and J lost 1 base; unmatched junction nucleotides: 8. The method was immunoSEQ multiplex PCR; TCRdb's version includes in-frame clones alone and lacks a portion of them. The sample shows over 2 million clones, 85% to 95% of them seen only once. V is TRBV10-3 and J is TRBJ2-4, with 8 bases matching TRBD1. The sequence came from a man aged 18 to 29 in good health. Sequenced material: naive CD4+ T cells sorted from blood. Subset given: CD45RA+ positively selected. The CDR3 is CAIAPDRVAKNIQYF. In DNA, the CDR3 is TGTGCCATTGCCCCGGACAGGGTGGCCAAAAACATTCAGTACTTC.